This TCR beta chain derives from a study of post-analysis software for immune sequencing data. Study context: Relapsing-remitting, secondary progressive and progressive-relapsing multiple sclerosis courses were included. Study outcomes and limitations: Strong co-clustering by F measure linked samples that shared a preparation batch. People with multiple sclerosis had a significantly lower normalized Chao1 diversity than controls did. Patients carried four or five TRBV segments more frequently than controls did, and TRBV5-6, TRBV5-1 and TRBV20-1 were among them.

Unique molecular identifiers featured in each of the TCR beta cDNA libraries. Out of roughly 0.95 to 10 million T cells, about 460,000 cDNA molecules were generated. TCRdb ran MiXCR on the PCR reads and lists one entry per CDR3 protein. The sample records about 540,000 distinct CDR3 sequences, about a third being singletons. Germline V gene data show CDR1 as KGHDR and CDR2 as SFDVKD. This CDR3 has 16 amino acids. V shed 5 bases, J shed 6 bases, and the junction held 11 bases outside the gene matches. Points on this clonotype: The antigen is unknown.

The sequencing input was blood. V is TRBV24-1 and J is TRBJ2-3; 9 bases match TRBD2. The TCR sequence derives from a girl younger than 18 with multiple sclerosis. The CDR3 DNA follows: TGTGCCACCAGTGCAGCCCCCCGGACTAGCGAGGATACGCAGTATTTT. This sequence encodes CATSAAPRTSEDTQYF.